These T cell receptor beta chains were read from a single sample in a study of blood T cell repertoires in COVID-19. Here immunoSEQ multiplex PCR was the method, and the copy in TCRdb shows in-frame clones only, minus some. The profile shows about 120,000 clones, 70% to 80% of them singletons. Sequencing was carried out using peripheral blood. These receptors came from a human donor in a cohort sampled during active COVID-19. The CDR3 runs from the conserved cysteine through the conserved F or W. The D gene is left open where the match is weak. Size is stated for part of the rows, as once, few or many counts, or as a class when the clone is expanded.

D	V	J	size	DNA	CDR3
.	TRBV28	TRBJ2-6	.	TGTGCCAGCACCCTTGGCCGCTCTGGGGCCAACGTCCTGACTTTC	CASTLGRSGANVLTF
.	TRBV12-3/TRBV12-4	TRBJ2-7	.	TGTGCCAGCAGTTTCGGGGGTGGCGAGCAGTACTTC	CASSFGGGEQYF
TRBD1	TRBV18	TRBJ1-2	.	TGTGCCAGCTCGCGACAGGGGGCGGACTATGGCTACACCTTC	CASSRQGADYGYTF
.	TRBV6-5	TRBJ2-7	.	TGTGCCAGTCTGAAGGGGGTCGAGCAGTACTTC	CASLKGVEQYF
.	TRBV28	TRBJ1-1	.	TGTGCCAGCATTTCACAGACGGAAGCTTTCTTT	CASISQTEAFF
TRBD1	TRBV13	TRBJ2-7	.	TGTGCCAGCAGCGGAGACAGGGGGATCAACGAGCAGTACTTC	CASSGDRGINEQYF
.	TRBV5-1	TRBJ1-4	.	TGCGCCAGCAGCTTGAGGGGACTTTCCACAACTAATGAAAAACTGTTTTTT	CASSLRGLSTTNEKLFF
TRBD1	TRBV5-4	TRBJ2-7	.	TGTGCCAGCAGCGTTAACAGGGGTGACGAGCAGTACTTC	CASSVNRGDEQYF
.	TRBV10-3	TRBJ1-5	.	TGTGCCATCAGTGAGGGGGGTGGGGGCGCGAATCAGCCCCAGCATTTT	CAISEGGGGANQPQHF
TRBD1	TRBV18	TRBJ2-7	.	TGTGCCAGCTCACGGGGACAGGGTCCCGACATTAGCTCCTACGAGCAGTACTTC	CASSRGQGPDISSYEQYF
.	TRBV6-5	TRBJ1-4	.	TGTGCCAGCAGTTACTCGACCGGGGGTATTAATGAAAAACTGTTTTTT	CASSYSTGGINEKLFF
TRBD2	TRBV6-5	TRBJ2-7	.	TGTGCCAGCGTACTAGCGGGAGTCAAGGAGCAGTACTTC	CASVLAGVKEQYF
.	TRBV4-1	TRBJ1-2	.	TGCGCCAGCAGATCAGGTGATTTGGATGGCTACACCTTC	CASRSGDLDGYTF
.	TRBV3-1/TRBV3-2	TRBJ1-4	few	TGTGCCAGCAGCCAATCCACGACGGGAAAACTGTTTTTT	CASSQSTTGKLFF
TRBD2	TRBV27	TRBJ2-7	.	TGTGCCAGCAGTTACGGGGGGGGTACGGAGCAGTACTTC	CASSYGGGTEQYF
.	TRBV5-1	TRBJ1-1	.	TGCGCCAGCAGCTTGACTGGGGGCGGCTTAGTAGCGTACACTGAAGCTTTCTTT	CASSLTGGGLVAYTEAFF
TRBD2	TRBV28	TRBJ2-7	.	TGTGCCAGCAGTTTTCCCCGTAGCGGGGTAGCCTACGAGCAGTACTTC	CASSFPRSGVAYEQYF
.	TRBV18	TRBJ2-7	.	TGTGCCAGCACCACGGGTGCCTACGAGCAGTACTTC	CASTTGAYEQYF
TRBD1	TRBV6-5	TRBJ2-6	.	TGTGCCAGCAGTTCCGGGACAGCTGGGGCCAACGTCCTGACTTTC	CASSSGTAGANVLTF
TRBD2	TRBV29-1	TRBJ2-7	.	TGCAGCGCCGGCGGAGCGGGGGAACACTACGAGCAGTACTTC	CSAGGAGEHYEQYF
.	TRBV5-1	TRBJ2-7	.	TGCGCCAGCAGGGAATCCCTAGGATCTCAGTACTTC	CASRESLGSQYF
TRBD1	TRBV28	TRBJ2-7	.	TGTGCCAGCAGCCTGACAGGGTTCGGCTACGAGCAGTACTTC	CASSLTGFGYEQYF
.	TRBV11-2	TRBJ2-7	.	TGTGCCAGCAGACTCCAGGGAACCTACGAGCAGTACTTC	CASRLQGTYEQYF
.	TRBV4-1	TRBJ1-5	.	TGCGCCAGCAGCCAGGACCTCCAACAGGGCCTAGGCAATCAGCCCCAGCATTTT	CASSQDLQQGLGNQPQHF
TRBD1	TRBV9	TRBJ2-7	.	TGTGCCAGCAGCGTAGACCGGGACAGGGGAACTTACGAGCAGTACTTC	CASSVDRDRGTYEQYF
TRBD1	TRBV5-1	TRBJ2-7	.	TGCGCCAGCAGCTTGGGACAGGGGGGAGGCTACGAGCAGTACTTC	CASSLGQGGGYEQYF
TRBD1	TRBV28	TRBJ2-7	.	TGTGCCAGCAGTTTTCACAGGACAGGGGGCTCCTACGAGCAGTACTTC	CASSFHRTGGSYEQYF
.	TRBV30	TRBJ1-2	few	TGTGCCTGGAGTGTGACAGCTGGGGTCGACCTTAACTATGGCTACACCTTC	CAWSVTAGVDLNYGYTF
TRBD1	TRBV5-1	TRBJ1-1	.	TGCGCCAGCAGCTTGGTAATGACAGGGGGCACTGAAGCTTTCTTT	CASSLVMTGGTEAFF
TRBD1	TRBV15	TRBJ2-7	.	TGTGCCACCAGCAGAGTTGGGACAGGGGGCTACGAGCAGTACTTC	CATSRVGTGGYEQYF
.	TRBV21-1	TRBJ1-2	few	TGTGCCAGCAGCAAAGTGGCGACAGGGCGTTATGGCTACACCTTC	CASSKVATGRYGYTF
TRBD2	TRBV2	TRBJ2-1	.	TGTGCCAGCAGTGACTCTAGCGGGCGGCCGTTCTTC	CASSDSSGRPFF
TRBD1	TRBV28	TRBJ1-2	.	TGTGCCAGCAGTAGCCCTACTGGGGACAGGAGGTATGGCTACACCTTC	CASSSPTGDRRYGYTF
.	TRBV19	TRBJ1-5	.	TGTGCCAGTAGTCTCCTGACACGGGGGGGCAACAATCAGCCCCAGCATTTT	CASSLLTRGGNNQPQHF
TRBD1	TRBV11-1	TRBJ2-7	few	TGTGCCAGCAGCTTAACAGGGGCCAATTACGAGCAGTACTTC	CASSLTGANYEQYF
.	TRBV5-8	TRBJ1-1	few	TGTGCCAGCAGCTTGACCGAGGAAAGTAGGACTGAAGCTTTCTTT	CASSLTEESRTEAFF
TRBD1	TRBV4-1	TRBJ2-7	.	TGCGCCAGCAGCCAAGTAACAGGGGGCCTCGAGCAGTACTTC	CASSQVTGGLEQYF
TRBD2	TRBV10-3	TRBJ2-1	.	TGTGCCATCAGTGAGTCTTCCAGCGGGGGGCCCAATGAGCAGTTCTTC	CAISESSSGGPNEQFF
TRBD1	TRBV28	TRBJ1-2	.	TGTGCCAGCAAATCAGGGGGCTATGGCTACACCTTC	CASKSGGYGYTF
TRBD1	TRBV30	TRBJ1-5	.	TGTGCCTGGAGTGTACAGGGGGGGGGCAATCAGCCCCAGCATTTT	CAWSVQGGGNQPQHF
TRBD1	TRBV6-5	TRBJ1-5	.	TGTGCCAGCAACCCGGACAGGGGTAGCAATCAGCCCCAGCATTTT	CASNPDRGSNQPQHF
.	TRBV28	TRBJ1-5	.	TGTGCCAGCACGGAGGTCACCAATCAGCCCCAGCATTTT	CASTEVTNQPQHF
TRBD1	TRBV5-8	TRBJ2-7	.	TGTGCCAGCCGCACCCGAGGGACAGCTCGCGGCGAGCAGTACTTC	CASRTRGTARGEQYF
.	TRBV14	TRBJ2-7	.	TGTGCCAGCAGCCAAACCGGGAAAGGGTTCGACGAGCAGTACTTC	CASSQTGKGFDEQYF
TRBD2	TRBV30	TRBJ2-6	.	TGTGCCTGGACTAAAGCGGGAGTCCTGAATGCTGAGTGGTCTGGGGCCAACGTCCTGACTTTC	CAWTKAGVLNAEWSGANVLTF
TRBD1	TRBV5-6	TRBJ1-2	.	TGTGCCAGCAGCTTGGACAGGGGATTGGGCGGCTACACCTTC	CASSLDRGLGGYTF
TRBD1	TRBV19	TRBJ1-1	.	TGTGCCAGTAGTAAACCGGGACAGACGAACACTGAAGCTTTCTTT	CASSKPGQTNTEAFF
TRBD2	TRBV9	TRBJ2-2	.	TGTGCCAGCAACTTAGCGGGGACGGCCGGGGAGCTGTTTTTT	CASNLAGTAGELFF
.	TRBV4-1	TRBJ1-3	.	TGCGCCAGCAGCCTACAGGAGCCGACTGGAAACACCATATATTTT	CASSLQEPTGNTIYF
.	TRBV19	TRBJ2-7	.	TGTGCCAGTAGTCTTAGGGACTCAAGTGATCAGCAGTACTTC	CASSLRDSSDQQYF
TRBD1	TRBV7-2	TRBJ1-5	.	TGTGCCAGCAGCCGTAGCCTAAAGGGGGCTGCGAGCAATCAGCCCCAGCATTTT	CASSRSLKGAASNQPQHF
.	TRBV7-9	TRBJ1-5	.	TGTGCCAGCAGCTTAGTTTTCTCGGGGATCGCAAATCAGCCCCAGCATTTT	CASSLVFSGIANQPQHF
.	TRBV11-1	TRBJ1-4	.	TGTGCCAGCAGCCCCCGACTTAATGAAAAACTGTTTTTT	CASSPRLNEKLFF
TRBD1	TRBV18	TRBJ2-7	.	TGTGCCAGCTCACCTGGGACAGGGCGAATCTCCTACGAGCAGTACTTC	CASSPGTGRISYEQYF
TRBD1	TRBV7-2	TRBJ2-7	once	TGTGCCAGCAGCCGAGACAGGGCCTACGAGCAGTACTTC	CASSRDRAYEQYF